The 22 T cell receptor beta chains below come from one sample, sequenced in a study of blood T cell repertoires in COVID-19. Using immunoSEQ multiplex PCR, the repertoire was profiled, and TCRdb retains in-frame clones only, with some absent. The sample lists fewer than 130,000 clones, 82% occurring once. Sequenced material: peripheral blood. The receptors originated from a woman aged 60-70 years with acute or convalescent COVID-19.

This clone was seen only once. V gene TRBV14 combines with J gene TRBJ2-1, with 10 bases matching TRBD1. This CDR3 has 15 amino acids. CDR1 and CDR2 from the germline V gene are SGHDN and FVKESK. V lost 4 bases, J lost 6 bases, and 6 bases stayed unmatched. CDR3 loop: CASSLGTGAVNEQFF. The CDR3 DNA follows: TGTGCCAGCAGCCTAGGGACAGGGGCTGTCAATGAGCAGTTCTTC.

V gene TRBV2 combines with J gene TRBJ1-3, with a tentative D call TRBD1 (6 bases). This CDR3 contains 13 residues. V lost 6 bases and J 8 bases, leaving 14 bases between the germline ends. The germline V gene has CDR1 SNHLY and CDR2 FYNNEI. CDR3 nucleotides: TGTGCCAGCAGGGAACAGGGAGGGGACACCATATATTTT. This encodes CASREQGGDTIYF.

This clone was observed a single time. This chain connects TRBV6-6 to TRBJ2-7; D might be TRBD2 (5 bases). The CDR3 contains 15 residues. Germline V gene sequence: CDR1 MNHNY, CDR2 SVGAGI (reference sequence). The V end was cut by 2 bases, the J end by 2 bases, with 13 bases between. Here the CDR3 reads CASSYLGDATYEQYF. The CDR3 DNA follows: TGTGCCAGCAGTTACCTCGGGGATGCAACCTACGAGCAGTACTTC.

The rearrangement links TRBV10-3 to TRBJ2-5, with TRBD1 identical over 8 bases. Trimming took 11 bases from V and 3 from J; bases not matched to a gene: 17. The CDR3 extends over 16 amino acids. Germline values: CDR1 ENHRY, CDR2 SYGVKD. CDR3: CAAQNGPGQGKETQYF. CDR3 bases: TGTGCCGCCCAAAACGGTCCAGGACAGGGAAAAGAGACCCAGTACTTC.

This chain links TRBV2 with TRBJ1-2; 7 bases line up with TRBD1. There are 13 residues in the CDR3. The germline V gene has CDR1 SNHLY and CDR2 FYNNEI. Trimming at V came to 3 bases and at J to 3 bases, leaving 1 base not matched to a gene. The CDR3 is CASSDDRDYGYTF. As DNA, the CDR3 is TGTGCCAGCAGTGACGACAGGGACTATGGCTACACCTTC. Filled out from reference TRBV2 and TRBJ1-2, the complete variable domain reads EPEVTQTPSHQVTQMGQEVILRCVPISNHLYFYWYRQILGQKVEFLVSFYNNEISEKSEIFDDQFSVERPDGSNFTLKIRSTKLEDSAMYFCASSDDRDYGYTFGSGTRLTVV.

The count of this clone is one. The chain employs TRBV5-4 and TRBJ2-2; possible D gene TRBD1, 6 bases. The CDR3 totals 13 residues. V lost 1 base to trimming and J lost 6 bases, with 7 bases between them. Germline CDR1 and CDR2: SGHNT and YYREEE (reference sequence). For the CDR3, the DNA is TGTGCCAGCAGCTTGCAGGGGCCCGGGGAGCTGTTTTTT. Encoded protein: CASSLQGPGELFF.

The V gene is TRBV10-3, the J gene TRBJ1-6; D is unresolved. Germline V gene data show CDR1 as ENHRY and CDR2 as SYGVKD. The CDR3 has 14 amino acids. The ends were cut back, 6 bases at V and 1 base at J, with 7 bases in the middle. The CDR3 sequence is CAIRGRSYNSPLHF. CDR3 coding DNA: TGTGCCATCAGAGGGAGGTCCTATAATTCACCCCTCCACTTT.

This rearrangement joins TRBV30 to TRBJ1-4; D gene unclear. The germline V gene encodes CDR1 GTSNPN and CDR2 SVGIG (reference sequence). V lost 7 bases to trimming and J lost 8 bases, with 20 bases between them. This CDR3 region has 14 residues. CDR3 residues: CALNERTGKEKLFF. The DNA of the CDR3 is TGTGCCTTGAACGAACGTACCGGGAAGGAAAAACTGTTTTTT.

This chain connects TRBV7-8 to TRBJ2-2; TRBD2 agrees at 7 bases. The CDR3 is made up of 16 amino acids. Trimming removed 2 bases from V and 1 base from J; junction bases left unmatched: 4. The germline gives CDR1 SGHVS, CDR2 FQNEAQ. In nucleotides, the CDR3 is TGTGCCAGCAGCTTATTCGAGCGGGGGAACACCGGGGAGCTGTTTTTT. Translation gives CASSLFERGNTGELFF.

This sequence joins TRBV19 and TRBJ1-3; 7 bases map to TRBD1. This CDR3 has 19 amino acids. With V trimmed by 6 bases and J by 3 bases, 20 bases remained unmatched. Germline-derived CDR1 and CDR2 are LNHDA and SQIVND (reference sequence). The CDR3 loop is CASRERTGARDRGGNTIYF. The CDR3 nucleotides are TGTGCCAGTAGAGAACGTACAGGGGCCCGAGATCGTGGTGGAAACACCATATATTTT. The full variable domain, with the rest looked up from reference TRBV19 and TRBJ1-3, is DGGITQSPKYLFRKEGQNVTLSCEQNLNHDAMYWYRQDPGQGLRLIYYSQIVNDFQKGDIAEGYSVSREKKESFPLTVTSAQKNPTAFYLCASRERTGARDRGGNTIYFGEGSWLTVV.

The J gene is TRBJ1-1, the V gene TRBV3-1 (or the pseudogene TRBV3-2); D not resolved. V lost 4 bases to trimming and J lost 0 bases, with 9 bases between them. Germline V gene sequence: CDR1 LGHDT, CDR2 YNNKEL (reference sequence). The CDR3 length is 14 residues. The CDR3 DNA reads as TGTGCCAGCAGCCGCGGGGAAATGAACACTGAAGCTTTCTTT. Translated, it gives CASSRGEMNTEAFF.

This clone was seen a single time. The chain is built from TRBV5-1 and TRBJ2-5; 13 bases fit TRBD2. This CDR3 region has 18 residues. The germline V gene encodes CDR1 SGHRS and CDR2 YFSETQ. V shed 4 bases and J 3 bases; nucleotides not matched to a gene: 12. CDR3 protein: CASSPAARTSGGKETQYF. CDR3 sequence (DNA): TGCGCCAGCAGCCCAGCCGCGAGGACTAGCGGGGGTAAAGAGACCCAGTACTTC.

A note on this clone: Other DNA sequences from this sample encode an identical CDR3 as well. This chain connects TRBV4-3 to TRBJ1-1; D call uncertain. Deletions cut 0 bases from V and 1 base from J, with 9 bases between. CDR1 is LGHNA, CDR2 YSLEER, per germline. CDR3 length: 15 amino acids. Written as DNA, the CDR3 is TGCGCCAGCAGCCAAGAAGCAGGTAGGAACACTGAAGCTTTCTTT. It specifies CASSQEAGRNTEAFF.

The chain joins TRBV10-3 to TRBJ2-1; tentative D call: TRBD1 (5 bases). Germline values: CDR1 ENHRY, CDR2 SYGVKD. The CDR3 has 17 amino acids. V was pared by 7 bases and J by 3 bases, with 22 bases between. The chain's CDR3 is CAIKSPSFRVGYNEQFF. CDR3 DNA sequence: TGTGCCATCAAATCCCCCTCTTTCAGGGTAGGCTACAATGAGCAGTTCTTC.

This chain uses TRBV6-2 or TRBV6-3 with TRBJ2-5; D is possibly TRBD2 (7 bases). V was shortened by 5 bases and J by 2 bases, with 18 bases between the two germline ends. CDR3 length: 16 amino acids. The germline V gene has CDR1 MNHEY and CDR2 SVGEGT. CDR3 DNA sequence: TGTGCCAGCAGTCCCCTAGAGGGGGACTATCAAGAGACCCAGTACTTC. Translating gives CASSPLEGDYQETQYF.

This clone was counted between two and nine times. V and J are TRBV11-2 and TRBJ2-1; TRBD2 matches at 11 bases. Per germline, CDR1 SGHAT and CDR2 FQNNGV. V gave up 2 bases and J gave up 8 bases; unmatched junction bases: 8. This CDR3 contains 16 residues. The CDR3 DNA follows: TGTGCCAGCAGCTTACTCGCTAGCGGGGGGCGCTATGAGCAGTTCTTC. This gives the protein CASSLLASGGRYEQFF.

This clone has just one count. The rearrangement joins TRBV28 to TRBJ2-4; TRBD1 aligns across 7 bases. The CDR3 is 15 residues long. Per germline, CDR1 MDHEN and CDR2 SYDVKM. Trimming took 5 bases from V and 10 from J; bases not matched to a gene: 14. The CDR3 is CASSPTSPHRGIQYF. The CDR3, as DNA: TGTGCCAGCAGTCCCACAAGCCCCCACAGGGGTATTCAGTACTTC.

The CDR3 coding sequence is TGTGCCAGCAGCTTTTGGACAGGGTCACGCGCAGATACGCAGTATTTT. It is translated as CASSFWTGSRADTQYF. The chain uses TRBV7-9 and TRBJ2-3; 8 bases are a match to TRBD1. Germline CDR1 SEHNR, CDR2 FQNEAQ (reference sequence). The CDR3 is made up of 16 amino acids. V shed 3 bases, J shed 4 bases, and the junction held 9 bases outside the gene matches. Filled out from reference TRBV7-9 and TRBJ2-3, the complete variable domain reads DTGVSQNPRHKITKRGQNVTFRCDPISEHNRLYWYRQTLGQGPEFLTYFQNEAQLEKSRLLSDRFSAERPKGSFSTLEIQRTEQGDSAMYLCASSFWTGSRADTQYFGPGTRLTVL.

This chain joins TRBV6-5 and TRBJ2-5; D possibly corresponds to TRBD1 (6 bases). The length of the CDR3 is 15 residues. Germline assignment: CDR1 MNHEY and CDR2 SVGAGI. V lost 8 bases, J lost 3 bases, and 19 bases lay in between. The CDR3 DNA reads TGTGCCAGCGCCGTCCGGGACGGACAGAAAGAGACCCAGTACTTC. It is translated as CASAVRDGQKETQYF.

The chain uses TRBV14 and TRBJ2-7; a possible D gene is TRBD1 (5 bases). CDR1 and CDR2 (germline): SGHDN, FVKESK. Trimming stripped 0 bases from V and 3 bases from J, with 12 bases between. CDR3 size: 15 residues. The CDR3 is CASSQDQGTFYEQYF. The CDR3 nucleotides are TGTGCCAGCAGCCAAGATCAGGGTACTTTCTACGAGCAGTACTTC.

The chain carries TRBV11-2 and TRBJ2-7, with 9 bases that match TRBD1. This CDR3 spans 15 amino acids. The trim removed 1 base at V and 4 bases at J, leaving 5 bases unmatched. The germline CDR1 and CDR2 sequences are SGHAT and FQNNGV. CDR3 amino acids: CASSLGNRGPYEQYF. DNA of the CDR3: TGTGCCAGCAGCTTAGGTAACAGGGGGCCGTACGAGCAGTACTTC.

The chain has TRBV19 and TRBJ2-7; 10 bases map to TRBD1. The J segment lost 3 bases and the V segment lost 1 base, leaving 0 bases of the junction unmatched. This CDR3 comprises 14 residues. Germline values: CDR1 LNHDA, CDR2 SQIVND (reference sequence). CDR3 coding DNA: TGTGCCAGTAGTATAGGGACAGGGGGCTACGAGCAGTACTTC. Protein product: CASSIGTGGYEQYF.